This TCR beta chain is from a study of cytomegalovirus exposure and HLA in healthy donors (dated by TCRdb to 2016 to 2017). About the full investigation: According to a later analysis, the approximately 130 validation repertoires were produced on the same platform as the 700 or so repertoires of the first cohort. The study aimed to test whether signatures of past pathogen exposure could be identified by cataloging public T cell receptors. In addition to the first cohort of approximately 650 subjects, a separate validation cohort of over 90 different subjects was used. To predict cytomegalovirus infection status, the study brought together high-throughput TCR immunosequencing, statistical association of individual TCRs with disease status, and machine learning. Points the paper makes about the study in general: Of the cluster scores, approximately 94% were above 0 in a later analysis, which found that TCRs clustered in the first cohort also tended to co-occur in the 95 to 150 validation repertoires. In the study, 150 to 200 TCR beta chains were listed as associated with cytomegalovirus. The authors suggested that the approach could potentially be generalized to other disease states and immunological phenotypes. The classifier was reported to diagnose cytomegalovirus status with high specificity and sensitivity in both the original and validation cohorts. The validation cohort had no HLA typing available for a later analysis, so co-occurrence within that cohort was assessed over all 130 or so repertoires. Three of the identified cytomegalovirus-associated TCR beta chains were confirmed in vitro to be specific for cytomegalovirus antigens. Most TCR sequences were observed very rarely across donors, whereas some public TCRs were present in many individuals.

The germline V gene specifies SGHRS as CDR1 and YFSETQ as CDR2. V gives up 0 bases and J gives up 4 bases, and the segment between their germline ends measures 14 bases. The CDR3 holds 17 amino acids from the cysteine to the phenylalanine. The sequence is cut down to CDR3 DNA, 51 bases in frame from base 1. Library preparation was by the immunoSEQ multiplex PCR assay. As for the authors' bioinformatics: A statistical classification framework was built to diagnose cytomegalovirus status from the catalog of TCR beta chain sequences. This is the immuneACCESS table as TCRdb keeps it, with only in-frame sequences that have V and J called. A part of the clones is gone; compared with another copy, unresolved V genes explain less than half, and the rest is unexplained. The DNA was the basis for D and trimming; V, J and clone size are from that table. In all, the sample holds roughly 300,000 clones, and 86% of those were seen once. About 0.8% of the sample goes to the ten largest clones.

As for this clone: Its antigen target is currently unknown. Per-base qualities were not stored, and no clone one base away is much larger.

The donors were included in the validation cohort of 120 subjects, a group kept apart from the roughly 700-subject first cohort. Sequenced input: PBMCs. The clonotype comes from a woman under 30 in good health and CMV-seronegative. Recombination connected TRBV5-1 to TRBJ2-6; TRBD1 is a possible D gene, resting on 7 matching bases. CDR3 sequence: CASSLGGTDTGANVLTF. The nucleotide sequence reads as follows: TGCGCCAGCAGCTTGGGCGGGACAGATACCGGGGCCAACGTCCTGACTTTC.